This record concerns one TCR beta chain sequence. Its specificity is not known. The data derive from a study of T cell responses to AZD1222 COVID-19 vaccine. Study-wide results and limits: Vaccine-associated CD4 TCRs ranged over spike, dominating at 160-218 and 743-854. Spike-specific TCR breadth and depth both grew after two AZD1222 doses.

Generated by immunoSEQ multiplex PCR, the TCRdb table keeps only in-frame clones and is missing some. The sample lists tens of thousands of clones; more than 85% were seen once. Second-dose recipients at about 4 or about 12 weeks were treated as one pooled group. Germline CDR1 and CDR2: LGHNA and YSLEER. V gave up 6 bases and J gave up 0 bases, with 13 bases separating them. The length of the CDR3 is 15 residues. Here the sequenced sample was peripheral blood, taken 28 days after the second AZD1222 dose. The receptor's source is an adult who received the AZD1222 COVID-19 vaccine. The chain links TRBV4-3 to TRBJ2-3, with D maybe TRBD2 (6 bases). The CDR3 spells CASSPGTPSTDTQYF. CDR3 nucleotide sequence: TGCGCCAGCAGTCCCGGGACTCCAAGCACAGATACGCAGTATTTT.